This T cell receptor (beta chain) was recovered during a study of shared clonotypes between healthy human individuals. Germline trimming cut 4 bases from V and 4 bases from J; bases unmatched to any gene: 3. CDR3 size: 14 residues. CDR1 and CDR2 (germline): SGHVS, FQNEAQ. Some clones are missing from TCRdb's copy, which holds only in-frame ones; the method was immunoSEQ multiplex PCR. This table holds about 2,100,000 clones, about 93% found once. CD45RO-negative, CCR7-selected cells formed the naive CD8 fraction, which excluded terminally differentiated effector memory CD45RA+ cells. The chain carries TRBV7-8 and TRBJ1-3; 8 bases agree with TRBD1. The receptor's source is a man aged 18 to 29 in good health. Some clones in this sample may be carry-over from other donors' samples. The sequenced material came from naive CD8+ T cells from PBMCs. CDR3 protein: CASSSRGRGNTIYF. CDR3 DNA: TGTGCCAGCAGCTCCAGGGGGCGCGGAAACACCATATATTTT.